This T cell receptor beta chain came from a study of blood T cell repertoires in COVID-19. Generated by immunoSEQ multiplex PCR, the TCRdb table keeps only in-frame clones and is missing some. Of about 75,000 clones listed, 90% are singletons. The CDR3 consists of 17 residues. The ends lost 0 bases at V and 4 bases at J; junction bases unmatched: 9. CDR1 and CDR2 (germline): LGHDT, YNNKEL (reference sequence). The chain employs TRBV3-1 (or the pseudogene TRBV3-2) and TRBJ2-7; 10 bases fit TRBD2. The receptor's source is a human donor in a cohort sampled during active COVID-19. The source material was peripheral blood. The CDR3 region is CASSQDQLAGVFYEQYF. In DNA, the CDR3 is TGTGCCAGCAGCCAAGATCAGCTAGCGGGAGTTTTTTACGAGCAGTACTTC.